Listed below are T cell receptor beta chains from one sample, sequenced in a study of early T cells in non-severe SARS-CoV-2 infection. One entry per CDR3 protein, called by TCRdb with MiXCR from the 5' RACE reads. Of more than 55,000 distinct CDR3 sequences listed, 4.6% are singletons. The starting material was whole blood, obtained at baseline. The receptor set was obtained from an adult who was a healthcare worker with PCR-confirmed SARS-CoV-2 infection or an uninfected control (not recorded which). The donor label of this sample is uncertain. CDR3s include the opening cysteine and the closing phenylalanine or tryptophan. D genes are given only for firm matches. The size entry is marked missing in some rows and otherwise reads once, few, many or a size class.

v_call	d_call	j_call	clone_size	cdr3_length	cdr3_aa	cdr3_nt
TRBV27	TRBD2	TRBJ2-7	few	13	CASSLGRGFEQYF	TGTGCCAGCAGTTTAGGGAGGGGCTTCGAGCAGTACTTC
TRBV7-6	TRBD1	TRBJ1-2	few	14	CASSPQDRGGGYTF	TGTGCCAGCAGCCCTCAAGACAGGGGAGGTGGCTACACCTTC
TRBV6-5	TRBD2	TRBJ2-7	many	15	CASSSPGTSPHEQYF	TGTGCCAGCAGTTCGCCGGGGACTAGCCCCCACGAGCAGTACTTC
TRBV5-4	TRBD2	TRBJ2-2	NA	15	CASSPGGGNTGELFF	TGTGCCAGCAGCCCGGGGGGGGGAAACACCGGGGAGCTGTTTTTT
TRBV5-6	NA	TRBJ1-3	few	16	CASSFRARNSGNTIYF	TGTGCCAGCAGCTTTAGGGCGAGGAACTCTGGAAACACCATATATTTT
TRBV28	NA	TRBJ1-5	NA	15	CASSLRQASNQPQHF	TGTGCCAGCAGTTTACGACAGGCGAGCAATCAGCCCCAGCATTTT
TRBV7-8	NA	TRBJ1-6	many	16	CASSPEWRGTGSPLHF	TGTGCCAGCAGCCCAGAGTGGAGGGGTACAGGTTCACCCCTCCACTTT
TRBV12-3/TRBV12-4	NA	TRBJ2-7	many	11	CASSLVDEQYF	TGTGCCAGCAGTTTGGTTGACGAGCAGTACTTC
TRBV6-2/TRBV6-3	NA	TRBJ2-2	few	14	CASSPGTDTGELFF	TGTGCCAGCAGCCCCGGGACGGACACCGGGGAGCTGTTTTTT
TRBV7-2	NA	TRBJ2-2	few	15	CASSLFGQGTGELFF	TGTGCCAGCAGCTTATTTGGGCAGGGAACCGGGGAGCTGTTTTTT
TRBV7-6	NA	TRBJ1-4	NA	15	CASSLGRMHNEKLFF	TGTGCCAGCAGCTTAGGACGGATGCATAATGAAAAACTGTTTTTT
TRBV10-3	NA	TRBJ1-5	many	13	CAISESGSQPQHF	TGTGCCATCAGTGAATCAGGTAGTCAGCCCCAGCATTTT
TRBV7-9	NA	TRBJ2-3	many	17	CASSPRGVAALTDTQYF	TGTGCCAGCAGCCCCCGTGGAGTGGCGGCACTCACAGATACGCAGTATTTT
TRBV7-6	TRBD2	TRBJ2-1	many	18	CASSLQTRLAGGPYEQFF	TGTGCCAGCAGCCTTCAAACCCGACTAGCGGGGGGGCCCTATGAGCAGTTCTTC
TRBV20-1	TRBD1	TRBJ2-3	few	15	CSANTGTGLLDTQYF	TGCAGTGCTAACACCGGGACAGGGTTGTTGGATACGCAGTATTTT
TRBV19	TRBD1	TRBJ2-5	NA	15	CASSSRDRVQETQYF	TGTGCCAGTAGTTCACGGGACAGGGTCCAAGAGACCCAGTACTTC
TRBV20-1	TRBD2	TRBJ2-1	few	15	CSAHGGRGADNEQFF	TGCAGTGCCCACGGGGGGCGGGGGGCCGACAATGAGCAGTTCTTC
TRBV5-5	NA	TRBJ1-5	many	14	CASSLSGSNQPQHF	TGTGCCAGCAGTTTGAGTGGGAGCAATCAGCCCCAGCATTTT
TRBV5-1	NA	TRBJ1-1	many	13	CASSLAPGTEAFF	TGCGCCAGCAGCTTGGCCCCCGGAACTGAAGCTTTCTTT
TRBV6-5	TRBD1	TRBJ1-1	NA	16	CASRPRLTGANTEAFF	TGTGCCAGCAGACCCCGATTGACAGGGGCGAACACTGAAGCTTTCTTT
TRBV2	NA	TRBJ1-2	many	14	CASSPVAGRYGYTF	TGTGCCAGCAGCCCGGTGGCAGGACGGTATGGCTACACCTTC
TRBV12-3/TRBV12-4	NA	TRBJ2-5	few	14	CASSLGRYQETQYF	TGTGCCAGCAGTTTAGGGAGGTACCAAGAGACCCAGTACTTC
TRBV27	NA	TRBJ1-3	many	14	CASSSRVYGNTIYF	TGTGCCAGCAGTAGTAGGGTTTATGGAAACACCATATATTTT
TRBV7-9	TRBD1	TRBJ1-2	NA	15	CASSFSGQGLHGYTF	TGTGCCAGCAGCTTCTCAGGACAGGGTCTCCATGGCTACACCTTC
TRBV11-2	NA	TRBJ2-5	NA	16	CASSLGYGAGEETQYF	TGTGCCAGCAGCTTAGGGTACGGGGCTGGAGAGGAGACCCAGTACTTC
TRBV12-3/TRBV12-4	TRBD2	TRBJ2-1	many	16	CASSRGTSGGMVEQFF	TGTGCCAGCAGCCGTGGAACCAGCGGGGGAATGGTTGAGCAGTTCTTC
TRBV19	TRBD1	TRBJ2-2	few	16	CASRAQGTANTGELFF	TGTGCCAGTAGGGCCCAGGGGACAGCGAACACCGGGGAGCTGTTTTTT
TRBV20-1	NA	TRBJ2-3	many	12	CSVRGSTDTQYF	TGCAGTGTCCGTGGTAGCACAGATACGCAGTATTTT
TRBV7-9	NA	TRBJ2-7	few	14	CASSPARSPYEQYF	TGTGCCAGCAGCCCCGCCCGTTCGCCCTACGAGCAGTACTTC
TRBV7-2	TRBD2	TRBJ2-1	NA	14	CASSLDGGGTSQFF	TGTGCCAGCAGCTTAGACGGGGGAGGGACTTCGCAGTTCTTC
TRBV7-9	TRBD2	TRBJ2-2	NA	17	CASSLILAGSNTGELFF	TGTGCCAGCAGCTTAATTCTAGCGGGGTCGAACACCGGGGAGCTGTTTTTT
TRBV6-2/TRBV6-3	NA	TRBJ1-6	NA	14	CASSYSGSRSPLHF	TGTGCCAGCAGTTATTCCGGGTCGCGATCACCCCTCCACTTT
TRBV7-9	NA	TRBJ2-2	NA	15	CASSRTPTNTGELFF	TGTGCCAGCAGTCGGACACCGACGAACACCGGGGAGCTGTTTTTT
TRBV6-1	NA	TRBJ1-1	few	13	CASRQTMNTEAFF	TGTGCCAGCCGACAGACCATGAACACTGAAGCTTTCTTT
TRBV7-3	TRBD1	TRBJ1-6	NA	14	CASSLTGGGSPLHF	TGTGCCAGCAGCTTAACAGGGGGCGGCTCACCCCTCCACTTT
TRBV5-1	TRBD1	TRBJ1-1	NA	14	CASSWGDRDKEAFF	TGCGCCAGCAGCTGGGGGGACAGGGATAAGGAAGCTTTCTTT
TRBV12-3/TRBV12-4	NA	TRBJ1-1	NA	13	CASSLGMATEAFF	TGTGCCAGCAGCTTAGGCATGGCCACTGAAGCTTTCTTT
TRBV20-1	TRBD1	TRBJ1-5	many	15	CSAPLGTVGNQPQHF	TGCAGTGCCCCCCTTGGGACAGTTGGCAATCAGCCCCAGCATTTT
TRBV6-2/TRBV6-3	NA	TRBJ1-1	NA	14	CASNNGGLGDRAFF	TGTGCCAGCAACAACGGGGGACTTGGGGATCGGGCTTTCTTT
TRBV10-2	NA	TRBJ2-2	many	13	CASRAGQTGELFF	TGCGCCAGCAGAGCCGGACAGACCGGGGAGCTGTTTTTT
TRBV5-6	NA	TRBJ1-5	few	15	CASSLGSASNQPQHF	TGTGCCAGCAGCTTGGGCAGCGCCAGCAATCAGCCCCAGCATTTT
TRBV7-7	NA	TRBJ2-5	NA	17	CASSLDLGRTFQETQYF	TGTGCTAGCAGCTTAGATCTGGGCAGGACATTTCAAGAGACCCAGTACTTC
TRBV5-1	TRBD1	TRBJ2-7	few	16	CASSLAMGQGSDEQYF	TGCGCCAGCAGCTTGGCCATGGGACAGGGTTCTGACGAGCAGTACTTC
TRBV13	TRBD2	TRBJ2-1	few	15	CASSQSGGLYNEQFF	TGTGCCAGCAGTCAATCGGGAGGCCTCTACAATGAGCAGTTCTTC
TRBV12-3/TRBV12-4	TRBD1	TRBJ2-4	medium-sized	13	CASSSTGNGIQYF	TGTGCCAGCAGCTCGACAGGGAATGGCATTCAGTACTTC
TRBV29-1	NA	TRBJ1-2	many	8	CSVEGYTF	TGCAGCGTTGAGGGCTACACCTTC
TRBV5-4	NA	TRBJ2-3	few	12	CASRETSSAQYF	TGTGCCAGCAGGGAGACTAGTTCGGCGCAGTATTTT
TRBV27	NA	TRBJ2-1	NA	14	CASSLGGTLNEQFF	TGTGCCAGCAGTTTGGGAGGGACACTTAATGAGCAGTTCTTC
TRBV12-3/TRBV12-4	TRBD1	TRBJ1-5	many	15	CASSLFTGGNQPQHF	TGTGCCAGCAGTTTGTTTACAGGGGGCAATCAGCCCCAGCATTTT
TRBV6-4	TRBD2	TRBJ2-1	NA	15	CASSDGVAGPNEQFF	TGTGCCAGCAGTGACGGTGTAGCGGGTCCTAATGAGCAGTTCTTC
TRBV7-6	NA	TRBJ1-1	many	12	CASSSWGAEAFF	TGTGCCAGCAGCTCCTGGGGGGCTGAAGCTTTCTTT
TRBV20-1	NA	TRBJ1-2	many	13	CSAEPGRNYGYTF	TGCAGTGCTGAACCGGGCCGCAACTATGGCTACACCTTC